The TCR beta chain under discussion was sequenced for a study of T cell responses to AZD1222 COVID-19 vaccine. General study findings and limits: Researchers report vaccine-associated CD4 TCRs spanning spike, with dominance at 160-218 and 743-854.

As regards this clone: The target antigen is unknown.

Libraries were prepared by immunoSEQ multiplex PCR; TCRdb keeps only in-frame clonotypes and omits some of them. Here the sample spans tens of thousands of clones, around nine tenths being singletons. CDR1 SNHLY and CDR2 FYNNEI come from the germline V gene. This CDR3 is 16 amino acids long. The V gene end was trimmed by 2 bases and the J gene end by 0 bases; junction bases not matched to a gene: 6. The sequence was collected from an adult in good health. The chain couples TRBV2 to TRBJ2-7; 8 positions agree with TRBD2. The input for sequencing was peripheral blood, taken on day 0 of MenACWY control vaccination. CDR3 bases: TGTGCCAGCAGTGAATCGGGAGGGTTGAGCTCCTACGAGCAGTACTTC. Translated, it gives CASSESGGLSSYEQYF. Filled out from reference TRBV2 and TRBJ2-7, the complete variable domain reads EPEVTQTPSHQVTQMGQEVILRCVPISNHLYFYWYRQILGQKVEFLVSFYNNEISEKSEIFDDQFSVERPDGSNFTLKIRSTKLEDSAMYFCASSESGGLSSYEQYFGPGTRLTVT.